Sequencing of this T cell receptor beta chain was carried out in a study of blood T cells in healthy people across ages. Background on the study: About one barcoded beta molecule per two T cells was the capture yield of template switching.

With a J-beta primer mix and a sample-barcoded 5' primer, a second PCR ran about 6 to 11 cycles. Each CDR3 protein is one row after TCRdb ran MiXCR on the 5' RACE reads. The sample contains about a million distinct CDR3 sequences, 51% of which appear only once. Findings and limits, study-wide: More naive CD4+ cells and higher diversity were found in long-lived than in aged donors. As age increased, TCR beta diversity per million T cells fell in a roughly linear fashion.

On this clonotype itself: The antigen is not known.

CDR1 and CDR2 (germline): SGHTA, FQGNSA. V trimming: 2 bases; J trimming: 5 bases; junction bases outside the gene matches: 5. There are 15 residues in the CDR3. This receptor was taken from a woman aged 60-70 years in good health. This chain uses TRBV7-2 with TRBJ2-3, with 9 bases matching TRBD2. What was sequenced was blood. The CDR3 nucleotides read TGTGCCAGCAGCTTACTAGCGGGATTTTTAGATACGCAGTATTTT. Translating gives CASSLLAGFLDTQYF.